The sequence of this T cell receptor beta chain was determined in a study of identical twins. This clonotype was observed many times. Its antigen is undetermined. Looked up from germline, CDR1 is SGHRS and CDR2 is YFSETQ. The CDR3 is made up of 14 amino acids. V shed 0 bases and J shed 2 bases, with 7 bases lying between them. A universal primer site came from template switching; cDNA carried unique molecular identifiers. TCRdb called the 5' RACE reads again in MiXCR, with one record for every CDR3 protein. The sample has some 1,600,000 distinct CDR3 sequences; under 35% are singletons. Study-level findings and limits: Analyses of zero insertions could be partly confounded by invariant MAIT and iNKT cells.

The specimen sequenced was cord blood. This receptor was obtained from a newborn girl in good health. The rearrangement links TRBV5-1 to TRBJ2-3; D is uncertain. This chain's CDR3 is CASSLAYYTDTQYF. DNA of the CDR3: TGCGCCAGCAGCTTGGCCTACTACACAGATACGCAGTATTTT.